This TCR beta chain was captured in a study of T cell changes during pregnancy in multiple sclerosis. The CDR3 length is 15 residues. With V trimmed by 4 bases and J by 2 bases, 5 bases remained unmatched. Germline assignment: CDR1 LGHNA and CDR2 YNFKEQ. Sequencing was performed with immunoSEQ multiplex PCR; in TCRdb, only in-frame clones are kept and a portion is missing. The sample includes some 100,000 clones, roughly nine tenths of them seen just once. Specimen: peripheral blood, collected in the second trimester of pregnancy. The chain employs TRBV4-2 and TRBJ1-2, with 9 bases that match TRBD1. The receptor comes from a female donor with multiple sclerosis, enrolled in a pregnancy study. The CDR3 reads CASSPAGTGNYGYTF. The CDR3 DNA is TGTGCCAGCAGCCCCGCCGGGACAGGGAACTATGGCTACACCTTC.